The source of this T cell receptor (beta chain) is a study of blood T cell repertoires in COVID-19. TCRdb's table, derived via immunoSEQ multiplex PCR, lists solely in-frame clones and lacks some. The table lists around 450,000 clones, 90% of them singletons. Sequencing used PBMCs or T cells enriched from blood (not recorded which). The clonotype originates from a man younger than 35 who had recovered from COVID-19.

The CDR3 sequence is CATFKGNIQYF. CDR3 nucleotides: TGTGCCACCTTCAAGGGGAACATTCAGTACTTC. The genes are TRBV15 and TRBJ2-4; D might be TRBD1 (5 bases). The CDR3 runs 11 residues. Trimming shortened V by 8 bases and J by 7 bases, and 9 bases separated the two germline ends. Germline V gene lookup returns CDR1 LNHNV and CDR2 YYDKDF (reference sequence).